These 20 T cell receptor beta chains were sequenced from one sample in a study of T cells in Graves' hyperthyroidism and ophthalmopathy. TCR beta CDR3 regions were amplified from RNA. HTBI primers were used for first-round RT-PCR of the TCR CDR3. One entry per CDR3 protein results from TCRdb running MiXCR on the multiplex PCR reads. The data show roughly 510,000 distinct CDR3 sequences, around 21% seen once. Sequencing was done on a sample of blood. Every receptor here comes from a man aged 18 to 35 with Graves' hyperthyroidism.

This clonotype showed up many times. The rearrangement joins TRBV25-1 to TRBJ1-2, with D perhaps matching TRBD1 (5 bases). Between the trimmed V and J ends, which lost 6 bases and 6 bases, there was a span of 14 bases. The CDR3 spans 13 residues. Germline V gives CDR1 MGHDK, CDR2 SYGVNS. CDR3 DNA sequence: TGTGCCAGCAGCGCTGGGGGGTCTAATGGCTACACCTTC. It yields the protein CASSAGGSNGYTF.

This clonotype has at least ten counts. The chain is built from TRBV28 and TRBJ2-7; tentative D call: TRBD2 (5 bases). Trimming took 5 bases from V and 0 from J, leaving 17 bases between them. This CDR3 comprises 16 residues. Germline V gene data show CDR1 as MDHEN and CDR2 as SYDVKM. CDR3 in amino acids: CASSPGWSGSSYEQYF. CDR3 nucleotides: TGTGCCAGCAGTCCCGGTTGGAGCGGAAGCTCCTACGAGCAGTACTTC. The whole variable domain, filled in from reference TRBV28 and TRBJ2-7, reads DVKVTQSSRYLVKRTGEKVFLECVQDMDHENMFWYRQDPGLGLRLIYFSYDVKMKEKGDIPEGYSVSREKKERFSLILESASTNQTSMYLCASSPGWSGSSYEQYFGPGTRLTVT.

This clonotype was seen ten or more times. The chain is built from TRBV27 and TRBJ2-7; 9 positions agree with TRBD1. The CDR3 consists of 15 residues. The trim removed 7 bases at V and 0 bases at J, leaving 7 bases unmatched. The germline V gene has CDR1 MNHEY and CDR2 SMNVEV (reference sequence). The DNA of the CDR3 is TGTGCCAGCACCCGGGACAGGGATAGCTCCTACGAGCAGTACTTC. It is translated as CASTRDRDSSYEQYF.

This clonotype was seen many times. The chain employs TRBV12-3 or TRBV12-4 and TRBJ2-5, with TRBD2 matching over 11 bases. The CDR3 sequence is 15 residues long. The V segment lost 5 bases and the J segment 4 bases; nucleotides outside the gene matches: 6. The CDR3 nucleotides are TGTGCCAGCAGTCGTAGCGGGGGGGCTGTAGAGACCCAGTACTTC. Its protein is CASSRSGGAVETQYF.

Concerning this clonotype: One end of the junction is discordant with germline, which a read error may explain. The J gene is TRBJ2-7, the V gene TRBV7-9; TRBD1 matches 7 bases. Germline V gene sequence: CDR1 SEHNR, CDR2 FQNEAQ (reference sequence). This CDR3 spans 13 amino acids. CDR3 sequence: CVSSLAGGYEQYF. For the CDR3, the DNA is TGTGTCAGCAGCTTGGCAGGGGGCTACGAGCAGTACTTC.

This clonotype occurred a few times. The V and J genes are TRBV5-1 and TRBJ2-7, with 7 bases identical to TRBD1. The J segment lost 2 bases and the V segment lost 4 bases, leaving 12 bases of the junction unmatched. The germline V gene has CDR1 SGHRS and CDR2 YFSETQ. The CDR3 totals 16 residues. The CDR3 protein is CASSPTEQGKPYEQYF. The CDR3 DNA reads as TGCGCCAGCAGCCCAACCGAACAGGGGAAACCCTACGAGCAGTACTTC.

This clonotype was seen at least ten times. The chain has TRBV28 and TRBJ2-7, with 10 bases matching TRBD1. This CDR3 has 16 amino acids. V trimming: 4 bases; J trimming: 5 bases; junction bases outside the gene matches: 11. The V gene's germline CDR1 is MDHEN and CDR2 SYDVKM. The CDR3 sequence is CASSYSRDRGNHEQYF. CDR3 bases: TGTGCCAGCAGTTACTCCCGGGACAGGGGTAACCACGAGCAGTACTTC.

This clonotype was counted many times. The chain recombines TRBV5-1 with TRBJ1-3, with D maybe TRBD1 (5 bases). The CDR3 is made up of 18 amino acids. The germline V gene encodes CDR1 SGHRS and CDR2 YFSETQ. The V end lost 4 bases, the J end lost 3 bases, and 23 bases lay between the germline ends. The CDR3 nucleotides are TGCGCCAGCAGCATTGGAGATCGGGGCCGGATAGGTGGAAACACCATATATTTT. Encoded protein: CASSIGDRGRIGGNTIYF.

V and J are TRBV6-1 and TRBJ2-7, with a weak D call TRBD2 (6 bases). This CDR3 region has 16 residues. Looked up from germline, CDR1 is MNHNS and CDR2 is SASEGT. V lost 6 bases, J lost 7 bases, and 25 bases lay in between. The CDR3 sequence is CASSPFSSDYVREQYF. The CDR3 DNA sequence: TGTGCCAGCAGCCCCTTCTCTAGCGACTACGTGCGGGAGCAGTACTTC.

This clonotype has at least ten counts. This rearrangement joins TRBV11-2 to TRBJ1-5; D remains ambiguous. The ends were cut back, 0 bases at V and 4 bases at J, with 10 bases in the middle. Germline V lookup: CDR1 SGHAT, CDR2 FQNNGV. The CDR3 contains 15 residues. CDR3 coding DNA: TGTGCCAGCAGCTTAGATTTGACGGGGAATCAGCCCCAGCATTTT. Encoded protein: CASSLDLTGNQPQHF.

This clonotype was detected many times. The rearrangement links TRBV7-9 to TRBJ2-7, with D possibly TRBD1 on 6 matching bases. Per germline, CDR1 SEHNR and CDR2 FQNEAQ (reference sequence). The CDR3 length is 12 residues. With 4 bases removed from V and 5 bases from J, the gap between germline ends came to 9 bases. CDR3 sequence (DNA): TGTGCCAGCAGCTCGGACAGTCACGAGCAGTACTTC. Protein: CASSSDSHEQYF.

This clonotype has a count of ten or more. The chain couples TRBV12-3 or TRBV12-4 to TRBJ1-1; 7 nucleotides line up with TRBD1. Unmatched junction bases numbered 9, after V lost 3 bases and J lost 5 bases. The CDR3 has 15 residues. The CDR3 loop is CASSFSSQGRTEAFF. DNA for the CDR3: TGTGCCAGCAGTTTTTCCTCACAGGGGCGGACTGAAGCTTTCTTT.

The V and J genes are TRBV5-1 and TRBJ2-2; 7 bases align to TRBD1. V gave up 4 bases and J gave up 3 bases; unmatched junction bases: 3. Germline CDR1 reads SGHRS; CDR2 reads YFSETQ. There are 14 residues in the CDR3. The CDR3 protein is CASSPGQHTGELFF. CDR3 in DNA: TGCGCCAGCAGCCCGGGACAGCACACCGGGGAGCTGTTTTTT. The full variable domain, rest sourced from reference TRBV5-1 and TRBJ2-2, is KAGVTQTPRYLIKTRGQQVTLSCSPISGHRSVSWYQQTPGQGLQFLFEYFSETQRNKGNFPGRFSGRQFSNSRSEMNVSTLELGDSALYLCASSPGQHTGELFFGEGSRLTVL.

This clonotype was recorded many times. The chain employs TRBV6-1 and TRBJ2-7, with 7 positions matching TRBD2. From germline, CDR1 is MNHNS and CDR2 SASEGT. This CDR3 has 14 amino acids. V was clipped by 5 bases and J by 0 bases; unmatched bases: 4. The CDR3 DNA reads as TGTGCCAGCAGTCCCAGCGGGATCTCCTACGAGCAGTACTTC. Translating it yields CASSPSGISYEQYF.

This clonotype was counted between two and nine times. The rearrangement links TRBV7-9 to TRBJ1-1; the D gene is possibly TRBD1 (6 bases). Germline V gene data show CDR1 as SEHNR and CDR2 as FQNEAQ (reference sequence). The CDR3 runs 14 residues. The V end lost 11 bases, the J end lost 3 bases, and 19 bases lay between the germline ends. The CDR3 sequence: CACLGTGADTEAFF. CDR3 DNA sequence: TGTGCCTGCCTTGGGACGGGGGCAGACACTGAAGCTTTCTTT.

This clonotype was detected ten times or more. The chain links TRBV2 to TRBJ1-1; D gene unclear. The CDR3 consists of 14 residues. V dropped 5 bases and J dropped 1 base, with 11 bases sitting between them. Per germline, CDR1 SNHLY and CDR2 FYNNEI. The CDR3 DNA reads as TGTGCCAGCAGTTACGTCCCAGAGAACACTGAAGCTTTCTTT. Its protein is CASSYVPENTEAFF.

This clonotype was counted ten times or more. CDR3 bases: TGTGCCAGCGGACAGACAAACATTCAGTACTTC. Its protein product is CASGQTNIQYF. The chain couples TRBV6-2 or TRBV6-3 to TRBJ2-4; a possible D gene is TRBD1 (6 bases). The CDR3 consists of 11 residues. Trimming left V 8 bases short and J 6 bases short, with 8 bases between. Germline loops: CDR1 MNHEY, CDR2 SVGEGT.

This clonotype has a count of ten or more. V usage is TRBV24-1 and J usage is TRBJ2-2; D unclear. V was trimmed by 7 bases and J by 0 bases, leaving 8 bases between them. Germline-derived CDR1 and CDR2 are KGHDR and SFDVKD. CDR3 size: 14 residues. CDR3 nucleotides: TGTGCCACCAGGCAGCAAACGAACACCGGGGAGCTGTTTTTT. Protein sequence: CATRQQTNTGELFF.

At least ten counts were recorded for this clonotype. The rearrangement links TRBV27 to TRBJ1-2, with D perhaps TRBD1 (6 bases). CDR1 and CDR2 from the germline V gene are MNHEY and SMNVEV (reference sequence). The V end lost 8 bases, the J end lost 8 bases, and 12 bases lay between the germline ends. The CDR3 is made up of 11 amino acids. The chain's CDR3 is CASGGGEGYTF. The CDR3 DNA follows: TGTGCCAGCGGAGGGGGGGAGGGCTACACCTTC.

This clonotype has just a few counts. The CDR3 nucleotides are TGTGCCAGCAGACCGGGACAGTATGAAGCTTTCTTT. This codes for CASRPGQYEAFF. V usage is TRBV12-3 or TRBV12-4 and J usage is TRBJ1-1, with 7 nucleotides matching TRBD1. The V and J ends lost 6 bases and 7 bases, in that order; junction bases with no gene match: 5. The CDR3 covers 12 residues.